This is a list of T cell receptor beta chains from one sample in a study of Ad26.COV2.S vaccination and SARS-CoV-2 variants. Produced via immunoSEQ multiplex PCR; TCRdb's table is partial and in-frame only. The sample has 300,000 to 500,000 clones, about 85% seen once. The starting material was peripheral blood, obtained in a trial of Ad26.COV2.S vaccine versus placebo. The receptors originated from a person aged 18-65 years who received the Ad26.COV2.S COVID-19 vaccine or a placebo. Both conserved end residues are trimmed from each CDR3.

j_gene: TRBJ2-7
v_gene: TRBV7-9
CDR3aa: ASSLGRTGNYEQY

j_gene: TRBJ2-3
v_gene: TRBV29-1
CDR3aa: STVSGRPDTQY

j_gene: TRBJ2-5
v_gene: TRBV5-1
CDR3aa: ASSPQAGGPETQY

j_gene: TRBJ1-1
v_gene: TRBV10-1
CDR3aa: ASSRQGNTEAF

j_gene: TRBJ2-2
v_gene: TRBV28
CDR3aa: ATRDSTGELF

j_gene: TRBJ2-1
v_gene: TRBV5-4
CDR3aa: ASSLVRTSGNNEQF

j_gene: TRBJ1-1
v_gene: TRBV25-1
CDR3aa: ASSRQGGTEAF

j_gene: TRBJ2-1
v_gene: TRBV4-2
CDR3aa: ASSQGSGLSYNEQF

j_gene: TRBJ1-1
v_gene: TRBV11-2
CDR3aa: ASSQGTEAF

j_gene: TRBJ2-6
v_gene: TRBV5-4
CDR3aa: ASSSAGTGRSGANVLT

j_gene: TRBJ1-4
v_gene: TRBV2
CDR3aa: ASSEQGADNEKLF

j_gene: TRBJ2-5
v_gene: TRBV7-8
CDR3aa: ASSARPNRGGGETQY

j_gene: TRBJ2-7
v_gene: TRBV7-9
CDR3aa: ASSPGTGYSYEQY

j_gene: TRBJ2-7
v_gene: TRBV6-5
CDR3aa: ASSYSSGISYEQY

j_gene: TRBJ1-6
v_gene: TRBV5-1
CDR3aa: ASSLGDRENSPLH

j_gene: TRBJ1-3
v_gene: TRBV4-1
CDR3aa: ASSRWDSGNTIY

j_gene: TRBJ2-5
v_gene: TRBV7-9
CDR3aa: ASSPTRFHQETQY

j_gene: TRBJ2-1
v_gene: TRBV4-1
CDR3aa: ASSQPLAGKAHNEQF

j_gene: TRBJ1-2
v_gene: TRBV11-2
CDR3aa: ASSFGSSNYGYT

j_gene: TRBJ2-5
v_gene: TRBV6-2/TRBV6-3
CDR3aa: ASSPGLIQETQY

j_gene: TRBJ2-7
v_gene: TRBV10-2
CDR3aa: ASSVDRTDSSYEQY

j_gene: TRBJ1-2
v_gene: TRBV7-6
CDR3aa: ASSLGVGQWGGYT

j_gene: TRBJ2-1
v_gene: TRBV28
CDR3aa: ASSLGGRLRNEQF

j_gene: TRBJ2-5
v_gene: TRBV5-6
CDR3aa: ASSDDYQETQY

j_gene: TRBJ1-1
v_gene: TRBV10-3
CDR3aa: AITQGRTEAF

j_gene: TRBJ1-3
v_gene: TRBV5-6
CDR3aa: ASSFGTSGNTIY

j_gene: TRBJ2-1
v_gene: TRBV18
CDR3aa: ASSPWDRGQGEQF

j_gene: TRBJ1-1
v_gene: TRBV9
CDR3aa: ASSVGAGNTEAF

j_gene: TRBJ1-3
v_gene: TRBV7-9
CDR3aa: ASSQSYRNTIY

j_gene: TRBJ1-1
v_gene: TRBV5-4
CDR3aa: ASSSRGDTEAF

j_gene: TRBJ2-1
v_gene: TRBV2
CDR3aa: ASSERNGGRAEQF

j_gene: TRBJ1-2
v_gene: TRBV7-2
CDR3aa: ASSPGTGGSSFYGYT

j_gene: TRBJ1-1
v_gene: TRBV4-1
CDR3aa: ASSEGQYTEAF

j_gene: TRBJ1-3
v_gene: TRBV3-1/TRBV3-2
CDR3aa: ASSPSPYSFPSSGNTIY

j_gene: TRBJ1-1
v_gene: TRBV7-9
CDR3aa: ASSLRARGFVNTEAF

j_gene: TRBJ2-5
v_gene: TRBV18
CDR3aa: ASSPRVDYQETQY

j_gene: TRBJ2-3
v_gene: TRBV9
CDR3aa: ASSVRGAGTDTQY

j_gene: TRBJ2-7
v_gene: TRBV19
CDR3aa: ASSISPSSHYEQY

j_gene: TRBJ1-4
v_gene: TRBV6-1
CDR3aa: ASSEGGVDEKLF

j_gene: TRBJ2-3
v_gene: TRBV28
CDR3aa: ASSLGAVDTQY

j_gene: TRBJ2-1
v_gene: TRBV19
CDR3aa: ASSGRDGSSYNEQF

j_gene: TRBJ2-1
v_gene: TRBV5-1
CDR3aa: ASSLISVEQF

j_gene: TRBJ1-3
v_gene: TRBV19
CDR3aa: ASSMAGEAGNTIY

j_gene: TRBJ1-5
v_gene: TRBV28
CDR3aa: ASSPQTRGFNQPQH

j_gene: TRBJ1-1
v_gene: TRBV4-1
CDR3aa: ASSQDFLEDLNTEAF

j_gene: TRBJ1-2
v_gene: TRBV12-3/TRBV12-4
CDR3aa: ASSVGGWGYT

j_gene: TRBJ2-3
v_gene: TRBV24-1
CDR3aa: ATSDPPSGGQTDTQY

j_gene: TRBJ1-5
v_gene: TRBV6-5
CDR3aa: ASGSNQPQH

j_gene: TRBJ1-1
v_gene: TRBV7-2
CDR3aa: ASSLHGEEAF

j_gene: TRBJ1-4
v_gene: TRBV11-2
CDR3aa: ASSLADFSARLF

j_gene: TRBJ2-3
v_gene: TRBV9
CDR3aa: ASRRGRGGPDTQY

j_gene: TRBJ1-1
v_gene: TRBV19
CDR3aa: ASSIDLVLFRGMENTEAF

j_gene: TRBJ2-5
v_gene: TRBV5-1
CDR3aa: ASSPTGLKGETQY

j_gene: TRBJ1-3
v_gene: TRBV11-2
CDR3aa: ASSFGVLGNTIY

j_gene: TRBJ1-5
v_gene: TRBV6-5
CDR3aa: ASRRTGGKPQH

j_gene: TRBJ2-7
v_gene: TRBV5-1
CDR3aa: ASSYSGSSYEQY

j_gene: TRBJ2-3
v_gene: TRBV7-9
CDR3aa: ASSYSGGPGDTQY

j_gene: TRBJ2-7
v_gene: TRBV11-2
CDR3aa: ASSSSSGGAYEQY